This T cell receptor (beta chain) was sequenced for a study of blood T cell repertoires in COVID-19. Study in general: From the United States, Italy and Spain came samples of acute and convalescent COVID-19. T cells, B-cell-depleted T cells, or PBMCs provided the cDNA or gDNA that served as material.

Cohorts were determined from participant-reported clinical history. Clones were sequenced by immunoSEQ multiplex PCR, and TCRdb holds only the in-frame ones, with some missing. The sample holds under 250,000 clones, 80% to 90% seen once. Sequencing input: PBMCs or T cells enriched from blood (not recorded which). The source of this sequence is a woman in her twenties or thirties with acute COVID-19.

This CDR3 reads CASSRTGDSNQPQHF. The CDR3 nucleotides are TGTGCCAGCAGCAGGACAGGGGATAGCAATCAGCCCCAGCATTTT. J is TRBJ1-5 and V is TRBV6-5; 9 bases map to TRBD1. Germline V gene data show CDR1 as MNHEY and CDR2 as SVGAGI. The CDR3 has 15 amino acids. Unmatched junction bases numbered 3, after V lost 6 bases and J lost 0 bases.